One sample yielded the 11 T cell receptor beta chains listed below, sequenced in a study of blood T cell repertoires in COVID-19 (dated by TCRdb to between 2020 and 2021). The library was prepared using the immunoSEQ multiplex PCR assay. This immuneACCESS table, as held by TCRdb, lists in-frame sequences with V and J called but not all clones. Of the missing ones, under half trace to an unresolved V gene in checked studies; the others have no known cause. The sample records around 310,000 clones, roughly 90% of which are singletons. The ten largest make up under 4.5% of the sample. Sequenced sample: peripheral blood. All receptors come from a woman between 50 and 59 years old with active or convalescent COVID-19.

This chain connects TRBV7-2 to TRBJ1-3; D gene unclear. The V and J ends lost 1 base and 0 bases respectively, with 13 bases between them. Germline V gives CDR1 SGHTA, CDR2 FQGNSA. The CDR3 length is 17 residues. The CDR3 loop is CASSLGFPGHSGNTIYF. The DNA for the CDR3 is TGTGCCAGCAGCTTAGGTTTCCCAGGCCACTCTGGAAACACCATATATTTT. Combining the CDR3 with reference TRBV7-2 and TRBJ1-3 gives the whole variable domain GAGVSQSPSNKVTEKGKDVELRCDPISGHTALYWYRQSLGQGLEFLIYFQGNSAPDKSGLPSDRFSAERTGGSVSTLTIQRTQQEDSAVYLCASSLGFPGHSGNTIYFGEGSWLTVV.

This clone was detected once. The CDR3 protein is CATSSGGARGKLFF. The CDR3 region has the DNA TGTGCCACCAGTTCAGGGGGCGCGAGGGGAAAACTGTTTTTT. The V and J genes are TRBV15 and TRBJ1-4; the match to TRBD1 covers 8 bases. The CDR3 is made up of 14 amino acids. V trimming: 6 bases; J trimming: 10 bases; junction bases outside the gene matches: 10. Per germline, CDR1 LNHNV and CDR2 YYDKDF (reference sequence).

This clone appeared a single time. This chain uses TRBV11-2 with TRBJ1-5; a possible D gene is TRBD1 (6 bases). Germline loops: CDR1 SGHAT, CDR2 FQNNGV. This CDR3 has 18 residues. Trimming cost V 0 bases and J 0 bases, with 15 bases left between them. The CDR3 region is CASSLDQQGTYSNQPQHF. In DNA form, the CDR3 reads TGTGCCAGCAGCTTAGACCAACAGGGAACCTATAGCAATCAGCCCCAGCATTTT. Using reference TRBV11-2 and TRBJ1-5 for the parts outside the CDR3, the full variable domain is EAGVAQSPRYKIIEKRQSVAFWCNPISGHATLYWYQQILGQGPKLLIQFQNNGVVDDSQLPKDRFSAERLKGVDSTLKIQPAKLEDSAVYLCASSLDQQGTYSNQPQHFGDGTRLSIL.

This clone was seen once. V and J are TRBV6-2 or TRBV6-3 and TRBJ2-5; D is perhaps TRBD2 (5 bases). The V gene's germline CDR1 is MNHEY and CDR2 SVGEGT. The germline V and J ends were trimmed by 1 base and 1 base, with 7 bases remaining between them. The CDR3 has 14 amino acids. The CDR3 nucleotides read TGTGCCAGCAGTTACTTGGACTCCCAAGAGACCCAGTACTTC. It yields the protein CASSYLDSQETQYF.

The CDR3 DNA follows: TGTGCCTGGGGACAGGGGCTGGGTAATGAAAAACTGTTTTTT. Translated, it gives CAWGQGLGNEKLFF. The chain combines TRBV30 with TRBJ1-4, with TRBD1 matching 9 bases. V shed 5 bases, J shed 4 bases, and the junction held 5 bases outside the gene matches. CDR1 and CDR2 from the germline V gene are GTSNPN and SVGIG (reference sequence). The CDR3 sequence is 14 residues long.

The chain is built from TRBV2 and TRBJ2-7, with 8 bases aligning to TRBD1. The V gene's germline CDR1 is SNHLY and CDR2 FYNNEI. The V and J ends lost 5 bases and 9 bases, in that order; junction bases with no gene match: 18. The CDR3 is 16 residues long. The CDR3 DNA is TGTGCCAGCAGTCCCCGGGGACAGGTCGTCTTACGCGGGCAGTACTTC. It encodes CASSPRGQVVLRGQYF.

This chain links TRBV5-1 with TRBJ2-7; TRBD1 might be the D (5 bases). CDR3 length: 14 amino acids. The V gene's germline CDR1 is SGHRS and CDR2 YFSETQ. V was shortened by 0 bases and J by 7 bases, with 14 bases between the two germline ends. The CDR3 here is CASSLDRTLGEQYF. For the CDR3, the DNA is TGCGCCAGCAGCTTGGACAGGACCTTGGGGGAGCAGTACTTC.

V is TRBV30 and J is TRBJ2-3; 11 nucleotides line up with TRBD2. The CDR3 is made up of 13 amino acids. The V and J ends lost 6 bases and 10 bases, in that order; junction bases with no gene match: 9. The germline CDR1 and CDR2 sequences are GTSNPN and SVGIG (reference sequence). CDR3: CACPLAGGSAQYF. For the CDR3, the DNA is TGTGCCTGTCCCCTAGCGGGGGGTTCGGCGCAGTATTTT.

V usage is TRBV4-2 and J usage is TRBJ2-1; 8 bases align to TRBD2. The CDR3 length is 12 residues. J was trimmed by 10 bases and V by 2 bases; bases with no gene match: 1. The germline V gene encodes CDR1 LGHNA and CDR2 YNFKEQ. Written as DNA, the CDR3 is TGTGCCAGCAGCCAAACTAGCGGAGAGCAGTTCTTC. Residues: CASSQTSGEQFF.

The V and J genes are TRBV5-4 and TRBJ2-3; 12 bases align to TRBD2. Germline V gene lookup returns CDR1 SGHNT and CDR2 YYREEE (reference sequence). With 4 bases clipped from V and 5 bases from J, the junction kept 14 bases outside the gene matches. This CDR3 spans 18 amino acids. As DNA, the CDR3 is TGTGCCAGCAGCCCTTCACTAGCGGGAGGCCTAATGGGAGATACGCAGTATTTT. Its translation: CASSPSLAGGLMGDTQYF.

This sequence joins TRBV29-1 and TRBJ2-1, with 14 bases fitting TRBD2. Germline values: CDR1 SQVTM, CDR2 ANQGSEA. The junction had 7 bases not matched to a gene; V was cut back by 6 bases and J by 9 bases. This CDR3 spans 14 amino acids. The CDR3 spells CSVLTSGRASEQFF. The CDR3, as DNA: TGCAGCGTCCTGACTAGCGGGAGGGCCAGTGAGCAGTTCTTC.